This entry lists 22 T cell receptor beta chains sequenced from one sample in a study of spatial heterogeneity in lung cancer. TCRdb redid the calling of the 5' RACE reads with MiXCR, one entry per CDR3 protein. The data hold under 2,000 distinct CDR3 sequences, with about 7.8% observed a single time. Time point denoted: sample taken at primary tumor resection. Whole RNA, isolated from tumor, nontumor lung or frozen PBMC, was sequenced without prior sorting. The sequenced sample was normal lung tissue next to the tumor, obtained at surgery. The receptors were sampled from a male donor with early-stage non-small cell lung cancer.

The CDR3: CASSLAPSGGAYEQYF. CDR3 DNA sequence: TGTGCCAGCAGCTTAGCGCCTAGCGGAGGGGCCTACGAGCAGTACTTC. The chain links TRBV7-2 to TRBJ2-7, with TRBD2 matching 7 bases. This CDR3 contains 16 residues. The J segment lost 2 bases and the V segment lost 0 bases, leaving 7 bases of the junction unmatched. Germline values: CDR1 SGHTA, CDR2 FQGNSA. Based on the CDR3 plus reference TRBV7-2 and TRBJ2-7, the full variable domain is GAGVSQSPSNKVTEKGKDVELRCDPISGHTALYWYRQSLGQGLEFLIYFQGNSAPDKSGLPSDRFSAERTGGSVSTLTIQRTQQEDSAVYLCASSLAPSGGAYEQYFGPGTRLTVT.

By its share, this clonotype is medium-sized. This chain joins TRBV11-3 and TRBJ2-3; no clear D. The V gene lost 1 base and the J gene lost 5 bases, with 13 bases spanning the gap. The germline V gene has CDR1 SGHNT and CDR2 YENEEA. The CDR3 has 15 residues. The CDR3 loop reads CASSLGVPLGDTQYF. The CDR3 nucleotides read TGTGCCAGCAGCTTAGGCGTGCCCCTGGGAGATACGCAGTATTTT.

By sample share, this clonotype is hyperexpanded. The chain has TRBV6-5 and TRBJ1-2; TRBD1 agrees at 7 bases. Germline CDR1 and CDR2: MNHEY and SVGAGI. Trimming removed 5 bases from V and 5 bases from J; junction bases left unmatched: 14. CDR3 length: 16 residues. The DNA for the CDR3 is TGTGCCAGCAGTACTGGGACAGCCATCAAGGTGTATGGCTACACCTTC. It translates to CASSTGTAIKVYGYTF.

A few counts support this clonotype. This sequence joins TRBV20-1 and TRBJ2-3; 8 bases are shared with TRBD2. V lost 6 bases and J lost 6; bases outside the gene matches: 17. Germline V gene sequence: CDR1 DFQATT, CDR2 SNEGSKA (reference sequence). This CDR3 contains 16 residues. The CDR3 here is CSAIPLIAGTLDTQYF. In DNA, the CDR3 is TGCAGTGCGATACCTCTCATAGCGGGGACCTTGGATACGCAGTATTTT.

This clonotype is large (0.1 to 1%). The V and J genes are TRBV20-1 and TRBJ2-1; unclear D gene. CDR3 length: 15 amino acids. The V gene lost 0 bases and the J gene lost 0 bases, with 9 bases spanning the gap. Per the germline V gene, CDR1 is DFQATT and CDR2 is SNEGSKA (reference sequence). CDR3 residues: CSARDRMASYNEQFF. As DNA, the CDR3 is TGCAGTGCTAGAGACCGAATGGCCTCCTACAATGAGCAGTTCTTC.

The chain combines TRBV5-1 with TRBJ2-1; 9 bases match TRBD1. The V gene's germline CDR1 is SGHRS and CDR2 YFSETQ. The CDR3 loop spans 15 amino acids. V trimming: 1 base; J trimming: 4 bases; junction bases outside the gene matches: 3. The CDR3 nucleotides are TGCGCCAGCAGCTTGTCGACAGGGGGGTACAATGAGCAGTTCTTC. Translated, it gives CASSLSTGGYNEQFF.

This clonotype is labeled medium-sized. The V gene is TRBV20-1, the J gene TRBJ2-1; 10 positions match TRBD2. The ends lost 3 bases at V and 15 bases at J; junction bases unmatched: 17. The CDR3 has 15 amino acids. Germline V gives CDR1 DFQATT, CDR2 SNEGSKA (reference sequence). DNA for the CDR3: TGCAGTGCTAGGGACCCTAGCGGGAGTCCTTTACGGCCGTTCTTC. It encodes CSARDPSGSPLRPFF.

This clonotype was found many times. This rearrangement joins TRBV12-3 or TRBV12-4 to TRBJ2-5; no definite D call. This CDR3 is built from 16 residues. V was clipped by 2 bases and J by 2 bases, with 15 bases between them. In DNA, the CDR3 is TGTGCCAGCAGTTTAAGGGTAGGACGACCTCAAGAGACCCAGTACTTC. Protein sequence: CASSLRVGRPQETQYF.

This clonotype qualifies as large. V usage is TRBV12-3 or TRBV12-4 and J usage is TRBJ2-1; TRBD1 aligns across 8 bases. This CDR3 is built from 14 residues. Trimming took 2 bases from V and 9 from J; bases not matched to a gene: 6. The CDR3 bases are TGTGCCAGCAGTTTACAGGGGGCTGTGGGTGAGCAGTTCTTC. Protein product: CASSLQGAVGEQFF.

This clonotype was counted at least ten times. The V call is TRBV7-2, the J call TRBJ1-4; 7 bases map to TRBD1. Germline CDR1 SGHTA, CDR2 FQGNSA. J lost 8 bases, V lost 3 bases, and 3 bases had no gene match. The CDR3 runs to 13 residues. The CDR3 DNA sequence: TGTGCCAGCAGCTTGCCAGGGGGAGAAAAACTGTTTTTT. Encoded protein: CASSLPGGEKLFF.

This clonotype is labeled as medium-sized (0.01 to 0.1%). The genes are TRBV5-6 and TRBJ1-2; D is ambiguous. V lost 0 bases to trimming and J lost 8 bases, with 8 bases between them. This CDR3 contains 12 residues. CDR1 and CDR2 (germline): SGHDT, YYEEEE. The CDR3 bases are TGTGCCAGCAGCTTGGCTGGGCCCGGCTACACCTTC. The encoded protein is CASSLAGPGYTF.

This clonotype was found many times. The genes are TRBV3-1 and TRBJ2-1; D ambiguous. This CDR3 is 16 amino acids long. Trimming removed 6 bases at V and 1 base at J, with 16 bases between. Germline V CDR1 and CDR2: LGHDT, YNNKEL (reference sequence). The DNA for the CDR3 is TGTGCCAGCAGTCCCCCCCCGGATCAGTCCTACAATGAGCAGTTCTTC. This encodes CASSPPPDQSYNEQFF.

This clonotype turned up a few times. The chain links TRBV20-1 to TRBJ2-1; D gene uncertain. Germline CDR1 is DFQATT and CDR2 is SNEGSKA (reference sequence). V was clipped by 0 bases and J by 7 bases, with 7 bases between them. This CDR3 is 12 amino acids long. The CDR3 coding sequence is TGCAGTGCTAGAGATTTGGCGAATGAGCAGTTCTTC. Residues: CSARDLANEQFF.

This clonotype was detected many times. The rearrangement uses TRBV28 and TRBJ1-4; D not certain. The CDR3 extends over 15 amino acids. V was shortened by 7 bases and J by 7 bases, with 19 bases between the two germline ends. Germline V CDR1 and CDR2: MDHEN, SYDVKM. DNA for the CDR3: TGTGCCAGCACCCTATTAGGAGAGTCCGGTGAAAAACTGTTTTTT. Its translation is CASTLLGESGEKLFF.

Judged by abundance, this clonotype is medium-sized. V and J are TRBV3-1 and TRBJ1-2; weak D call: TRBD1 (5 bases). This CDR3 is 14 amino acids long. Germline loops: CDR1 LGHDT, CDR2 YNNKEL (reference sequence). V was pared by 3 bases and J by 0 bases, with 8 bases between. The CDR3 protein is CASSQDNANYGYTF. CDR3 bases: TGTGCCAGCAGCCAGGACAACGCTAACTATGGCTACACCTTC. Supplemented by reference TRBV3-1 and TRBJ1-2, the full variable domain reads DTAVSQTPKYLVTQMGNDKSIKCEQNLGHDTMYWYKQDSKKFLKIMFSYNNKELIINETVPNRFSPKSPDKAHLNLHINSLELGDSAVYFCASSQDNANYGYTFGSGTRLTVV.

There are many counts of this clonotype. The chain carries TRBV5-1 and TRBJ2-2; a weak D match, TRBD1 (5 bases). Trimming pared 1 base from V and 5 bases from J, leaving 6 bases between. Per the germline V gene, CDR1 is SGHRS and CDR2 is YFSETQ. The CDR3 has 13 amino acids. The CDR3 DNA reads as TGCGCCAGCAGCTTGAAGGGGACCGGGGAGCTGTTTTTT. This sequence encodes CASSLKGTGELFF.

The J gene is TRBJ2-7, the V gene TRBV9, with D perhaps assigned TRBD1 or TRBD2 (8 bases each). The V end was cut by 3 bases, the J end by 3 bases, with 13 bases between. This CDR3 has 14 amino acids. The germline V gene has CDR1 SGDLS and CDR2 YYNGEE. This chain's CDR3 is CASSGTGTSYEQYF. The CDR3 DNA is TGTGCCAGCAGCGGGACAGGGACTAGCTACGAGCAGTACTTC.

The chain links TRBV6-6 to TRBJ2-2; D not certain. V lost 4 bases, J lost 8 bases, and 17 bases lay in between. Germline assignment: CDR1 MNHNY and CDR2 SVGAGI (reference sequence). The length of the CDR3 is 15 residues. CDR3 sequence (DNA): TGTGCCAGCAGTTCCCTAGACCTAGGATGGGGGGAGCTGTTTTTT. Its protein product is CASSSLDLGWGELFF.

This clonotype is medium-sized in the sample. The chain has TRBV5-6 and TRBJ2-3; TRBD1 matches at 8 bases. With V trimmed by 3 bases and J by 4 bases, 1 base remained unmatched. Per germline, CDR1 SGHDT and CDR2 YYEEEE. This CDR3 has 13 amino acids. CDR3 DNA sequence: TGTGCCAGCAGCTCGACAGGGGCAGATACGCAGTATTTT. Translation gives CASSSTGADTQYF.

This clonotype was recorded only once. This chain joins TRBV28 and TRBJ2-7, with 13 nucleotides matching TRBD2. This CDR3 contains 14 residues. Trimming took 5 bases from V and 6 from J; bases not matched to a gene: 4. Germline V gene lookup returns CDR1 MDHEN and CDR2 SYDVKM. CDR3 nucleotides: TGTGCCAGCAGTAACGGACTAGCGGGAGTCGAGCAGTACTTC. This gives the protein CASSNGLAGVEQYF.

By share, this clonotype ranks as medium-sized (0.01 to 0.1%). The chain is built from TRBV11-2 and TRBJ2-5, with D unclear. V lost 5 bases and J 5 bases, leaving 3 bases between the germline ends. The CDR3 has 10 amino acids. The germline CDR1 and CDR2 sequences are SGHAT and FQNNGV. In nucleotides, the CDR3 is TGTGCCAGCAGCAGGGAGACCCAGTACTTC. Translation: CASSRETQYF.

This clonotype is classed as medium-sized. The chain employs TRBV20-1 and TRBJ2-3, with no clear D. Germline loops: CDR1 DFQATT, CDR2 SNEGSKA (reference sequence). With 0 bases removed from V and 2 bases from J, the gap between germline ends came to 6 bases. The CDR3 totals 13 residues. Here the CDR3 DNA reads TGCAGTGCTAGAGACGGAATCACAGATACGCAGTATTTT. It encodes CSARDGITDTQYF.